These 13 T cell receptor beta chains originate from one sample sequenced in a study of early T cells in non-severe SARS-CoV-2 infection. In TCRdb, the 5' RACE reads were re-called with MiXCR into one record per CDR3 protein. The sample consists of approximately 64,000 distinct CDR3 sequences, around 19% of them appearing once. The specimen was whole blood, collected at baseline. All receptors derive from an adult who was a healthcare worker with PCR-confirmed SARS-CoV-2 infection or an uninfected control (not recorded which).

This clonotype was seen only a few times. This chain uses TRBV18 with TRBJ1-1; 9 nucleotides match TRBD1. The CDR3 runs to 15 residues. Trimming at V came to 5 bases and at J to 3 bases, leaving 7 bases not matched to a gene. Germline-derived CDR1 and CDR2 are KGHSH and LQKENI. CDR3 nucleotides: TGTGCCAGCTCATCGACAGGGGGAATAGACACTGAAGCTTTCTTT. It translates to CASSSTGGIDTEAFF.

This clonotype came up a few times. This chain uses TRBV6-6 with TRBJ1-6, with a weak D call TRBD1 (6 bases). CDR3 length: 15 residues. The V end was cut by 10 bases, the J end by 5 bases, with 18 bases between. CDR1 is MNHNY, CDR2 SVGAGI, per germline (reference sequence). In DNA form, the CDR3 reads TGTGCCACATCTCGGGGGGGCGCGGATAATTCACCCCTCCACTTT. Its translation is CATSRGGADNSPLHF.

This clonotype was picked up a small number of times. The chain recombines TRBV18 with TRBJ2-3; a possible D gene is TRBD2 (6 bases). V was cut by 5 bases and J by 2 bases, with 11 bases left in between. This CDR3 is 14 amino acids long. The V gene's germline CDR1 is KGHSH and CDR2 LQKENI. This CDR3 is CASSTGLHTDTQYF. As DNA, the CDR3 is TGTGCCAGCTCAACGGGACTCCACACAGATACGCAGTATTTT.

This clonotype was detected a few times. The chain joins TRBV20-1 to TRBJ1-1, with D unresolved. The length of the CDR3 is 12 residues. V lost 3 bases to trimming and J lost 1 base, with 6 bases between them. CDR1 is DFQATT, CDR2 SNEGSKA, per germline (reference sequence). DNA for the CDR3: TGCAGTGCTAGCATGAGGAACACTGAAGCTTTCTTT. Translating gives CSASMRNTEAFF.

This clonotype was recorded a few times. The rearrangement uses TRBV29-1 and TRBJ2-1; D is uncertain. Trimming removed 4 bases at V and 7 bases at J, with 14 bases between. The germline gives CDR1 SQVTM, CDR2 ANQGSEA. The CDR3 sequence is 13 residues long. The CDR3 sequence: CSVGHLKRNEQFF. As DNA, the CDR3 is TGCAGCGTTGGACACTTAAAAAGGAATGAGCAGTTCTTC.

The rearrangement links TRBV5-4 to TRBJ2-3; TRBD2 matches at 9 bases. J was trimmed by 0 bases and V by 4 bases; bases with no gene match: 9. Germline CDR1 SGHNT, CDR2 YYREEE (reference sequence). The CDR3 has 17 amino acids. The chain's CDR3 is CASSPGLARTSTDTQYF. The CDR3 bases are TGTGCCAGCAGCCCCGGACTAGCGCGGACTAGCACAGATACGCAGTATTTT. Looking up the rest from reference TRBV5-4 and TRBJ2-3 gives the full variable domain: ETGVTQSPTHLIKTRGQQVTLRCSSQSGHNTVSWYQQALGQGPQFIFQYYREEENGRGNFPPRFSGLQFPNYSSELNVNALELDDSALYLCASSPGLARTSTDTQYFGPGTRLTVL.

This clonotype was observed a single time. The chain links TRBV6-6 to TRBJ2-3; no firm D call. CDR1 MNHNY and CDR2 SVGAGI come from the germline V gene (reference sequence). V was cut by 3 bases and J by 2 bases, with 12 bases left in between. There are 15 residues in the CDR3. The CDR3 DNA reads TGTGCCAGCAGTTATGGCGCGGTTAACACAGATACGCAGTATTTT. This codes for CASSYGAVNTDTQYF.

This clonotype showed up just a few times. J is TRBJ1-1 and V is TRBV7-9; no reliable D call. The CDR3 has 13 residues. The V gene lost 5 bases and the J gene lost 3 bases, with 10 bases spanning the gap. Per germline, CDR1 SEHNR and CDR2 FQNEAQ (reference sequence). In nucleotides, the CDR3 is TGTGCCAGCAGCCTCCTCCGGTACACTGAAGCTTTCTTT. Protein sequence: CASSLLRYTEAFF.

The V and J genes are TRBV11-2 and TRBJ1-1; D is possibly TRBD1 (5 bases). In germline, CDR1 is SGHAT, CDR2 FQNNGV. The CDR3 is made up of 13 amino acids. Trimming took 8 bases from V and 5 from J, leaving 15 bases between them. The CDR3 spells CASGDPGRTEAFF. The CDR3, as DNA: TGTGCCAGCGGCGACCCAGGGAGAACTGAAGCTTTCTTT.

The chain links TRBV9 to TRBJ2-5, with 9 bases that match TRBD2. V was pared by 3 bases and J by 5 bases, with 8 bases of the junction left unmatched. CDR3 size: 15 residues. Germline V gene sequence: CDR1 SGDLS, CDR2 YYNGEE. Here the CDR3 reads CASSEGLAPPETQYF. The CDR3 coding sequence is TGTGCCAGCAGCGAAGGACTAGCGCCTCCGGAGACCCAGTACTTC.

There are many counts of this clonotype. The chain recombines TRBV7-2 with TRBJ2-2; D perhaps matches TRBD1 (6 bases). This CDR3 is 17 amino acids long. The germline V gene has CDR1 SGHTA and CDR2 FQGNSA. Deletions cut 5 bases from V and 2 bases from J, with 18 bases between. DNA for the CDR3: TGTGCCAGCAGCCCCCGGACAGTCAATATAAACACCGGGGAGCTGTTTTTT. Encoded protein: CASSPRTVNINTGELFF.

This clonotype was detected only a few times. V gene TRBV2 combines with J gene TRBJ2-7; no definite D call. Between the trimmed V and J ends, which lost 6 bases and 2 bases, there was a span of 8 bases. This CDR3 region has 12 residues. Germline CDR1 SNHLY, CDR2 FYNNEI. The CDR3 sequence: CASRVRAYEQYF. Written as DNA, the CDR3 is TGTGCCAGCAGGGTCCGAGCCTACGAGCAGTACTTC.

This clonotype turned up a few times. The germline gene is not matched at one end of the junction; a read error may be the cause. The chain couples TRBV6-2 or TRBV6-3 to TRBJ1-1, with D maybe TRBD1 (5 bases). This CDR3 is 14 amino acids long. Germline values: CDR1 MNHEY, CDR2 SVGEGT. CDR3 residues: CASSYSDNRDPVQF. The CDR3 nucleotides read TGTGCCAGCAGTTACTCAGATAACCGGGACCCAGTACAGTTT.